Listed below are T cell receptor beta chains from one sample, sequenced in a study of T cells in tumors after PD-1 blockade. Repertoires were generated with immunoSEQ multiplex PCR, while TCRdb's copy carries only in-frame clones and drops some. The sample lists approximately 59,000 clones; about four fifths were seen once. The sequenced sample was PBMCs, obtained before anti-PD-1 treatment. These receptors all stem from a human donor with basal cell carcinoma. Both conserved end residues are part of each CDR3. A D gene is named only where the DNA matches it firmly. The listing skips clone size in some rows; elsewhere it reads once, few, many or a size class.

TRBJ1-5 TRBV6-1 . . TGTGCCAGCAGTGAAGTTGGCAGGATCGATCAGCCCCAGCATTTT CASSEVGRIDQPQHF
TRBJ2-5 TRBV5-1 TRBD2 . TGCGCCAGCAGCTTGAAATTACGGGGGGACCAAGAGACCCAGTACTTC CASSLKLRGDQETQYF
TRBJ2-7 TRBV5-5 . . TGTGCCAGCAGCTTGGCCGCGGGACAGAACTACGAGCAGTACTTC CASSLAAGQNYEQYF
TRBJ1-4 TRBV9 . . TGTGCCAGCAGCGTCCTCGGGGCTATCGGTGAAAAACTGTTTTTT CASSVLGAIGEKLFF
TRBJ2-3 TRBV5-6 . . TGTGCCAGCAGCTGGGAGGCAGGGGTTGGCACAGATACGCAGTATTTT CASSWEAGVGTDTQYF
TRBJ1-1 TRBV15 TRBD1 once TGTGCCACCAGCAGAGGGGGGACAGGGGCCACTGAAGCTTTCTTT CATSRGGTGATEAFF
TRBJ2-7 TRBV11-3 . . TGTGCCAGCAGCGCCCGCGGGACCTACGAGCAGTACTTC CASSARGTYEQYF
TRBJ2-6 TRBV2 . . TGTGCCAGCAGTGTAACAGGTTTCTCTGGGGCCAACGTCCTGACTTTC CASSVTGFSGANVLTF
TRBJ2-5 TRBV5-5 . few TGTGCCAGCAGCTCGGAGCCCGGGGCCATTTACCAAGAGACCCAGTACTTC CASSSEPGAIYQETQYF
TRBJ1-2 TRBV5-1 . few TGCGCCAGCAGCCTGGAGGTGAACTATGGCTACACCTTC CASSLEVNYGYTF
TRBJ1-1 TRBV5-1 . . TGCGCCAGCAGCTTGTCGGAGATTACTGAAGCTTTCTTT CASSLSEITEAFF
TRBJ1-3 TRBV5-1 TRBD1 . TGCGCCAGCAGCATTTGGACAGGGCTGGGAAACACCATATATTTT CASSIWTGLGNTIYF
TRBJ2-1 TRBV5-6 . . TGTGCCAGCAGCTTGGCGGGCTACGATGAGCAGTTCTTC CASSLAGYDEQFF
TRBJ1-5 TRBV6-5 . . TGTGCCACCCTACTACAGGGCAATCAGCCCCAGCATTTT CATLLQGNQPQHF
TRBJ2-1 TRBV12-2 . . . CASRSKLVAGGNNEQFF
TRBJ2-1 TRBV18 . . TGTGCCAGCTCACCACCGTCCGTCAATGAGCAGTTCTTC CASSPPSVNEQFF
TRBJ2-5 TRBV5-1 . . TGCGCCAGCAGCTTGGTGGCGGCTTTCCAAGAGACCCAGTACTTC CASSLVAAFQETQYF
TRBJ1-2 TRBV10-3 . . TGTGCCATCAAGGCGGGAGATCTATTCGGCTACACCTTC CAIKAGDLFGYTF
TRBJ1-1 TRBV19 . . TGTGCCAGTAGTACTCACAGCATGAACACTGAAGCTTTCTTT CASSTHSMNTEAFF
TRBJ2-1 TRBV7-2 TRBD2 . TGTGCCAGCAGCTTAGTACTAGCGGGCCGCGGTCAGGATGAGCAGTTCTTC CASSLVLAGRGQDEQFF
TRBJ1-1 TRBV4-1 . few TGCGCCAGCAGCCAAGATAGGTTTTTAGCTTTCTTT CASSQDRFLAFF
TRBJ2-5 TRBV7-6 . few TGTGCCAGCAGCTTCCTTGAAGGGGGCCAAGAGACCCAGTACTTC CASSFLEGGQETQYF
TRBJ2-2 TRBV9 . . TGTGCCAGCAGGGAAAGTCAGAACACCGGGGAGCTGTTTTTT CASRESQNTGELFF
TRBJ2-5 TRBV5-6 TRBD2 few TGTGCCAGCAGCTCCTTTGGACTAGCGGGGGGAACTCAAGAGACCCAGTACTTC CASSSFGLAGGTQETQYF
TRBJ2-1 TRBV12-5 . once TGTGCTAGTGGTTTGCAGCGGCTTAGGGAGCAGTTCTTC CASGLQRLREQFF
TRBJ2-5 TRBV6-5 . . TGTGCCAGCCTCTGGGGGCCTTTAGGAGAGACCCAGTACTTC CASLWGPLGETQYF
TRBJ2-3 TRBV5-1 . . TGCGCCAGCAGCGAGAAAAACAGGGAAATCACAGATACGCAGTATTTT CASSEKNREITDTQYF
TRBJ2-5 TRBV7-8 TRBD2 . TGTGCCAGCAGCTTAGCGTGGGGCGGGGGGGCCAAGGAGACCCAGTACTTC CASSLAWGGGAKETQYF
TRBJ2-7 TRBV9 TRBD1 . TGTGCCAGCAGCGTAGGTATCGGTGGGACAGGGACCTCCTACGAGCAGTACTTC CASSVGIGGTGTSYEQYF
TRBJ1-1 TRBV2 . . TGTGCCAGCAGTCTGGGATCTGATTATGGGAGGAACACTGAAGCTTTCTTT CASSLGSDYGRNTEAFF
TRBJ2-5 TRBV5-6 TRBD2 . TGTGCCAGCAGCCCGGGACTACCCCAAGAGACCCAGTACTTC CASSPGLPQETQYF
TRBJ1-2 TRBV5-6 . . TGTGCCAGCAGCTTGGAGGGCAGGAAATCTGGCTACACCTTC CASSLEGRKSGYTF
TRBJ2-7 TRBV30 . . TGTGCCTGGAGTGTACGGGACTTACGAGGAGAGCAGTACTTC CAWSVRDLRGEQYF
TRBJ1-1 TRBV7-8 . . TGTGCCAGCATGCTCTCGGACAGAACCTGGAACACTGAAGCTTTCTTT CASMLSDRTWNTEAFF
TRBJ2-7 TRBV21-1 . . TGTGCCAGCAGCAAGAAGACAGGGCTGCGCTCCTACGAGCAGTGCTTC CASSKKTGLRSYEQCF
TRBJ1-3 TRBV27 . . TGTGCCAGCAGGTCGAGGGGAAGTGGAAACACCATATATTTT CASRSRGSGNTIYF
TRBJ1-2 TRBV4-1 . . TGCGCCAGCAGCCATATTCGGGGTGGCTACACCTTC CASSHIRGGYTF
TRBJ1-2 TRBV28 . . TGTGCCAGCACTTCGGGGGTCATCCATGGCTACACCTTC CASTSGVIHGYTF
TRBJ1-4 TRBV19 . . TGTGCCAGTAGTCTAGCGATAAATGAAAAACTGTTTTTT CASSLAINEKLFF
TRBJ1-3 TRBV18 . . TGTGCCAGCTCACCCGCCCGGGGGTATGGAAACACCATATATTTT CASSPARGYGNTIYF
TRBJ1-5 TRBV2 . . TGTGCCAGCAGTCGACGGATCGCCCCCAATCAGCCCCAGCATTTT CASSRRIAPNQPQHF
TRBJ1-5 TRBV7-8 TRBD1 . TGTGCCAGCAGTTTCGGGACAGCATTCAATCAGCCCCAGCATTTT CASSFGTAFNQPQHF
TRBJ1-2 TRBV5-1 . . TGCGCCAGCAGCGGGACGGGGGGAGGCTACACCTTC CASSGTGGGYTF
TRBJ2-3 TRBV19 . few TGTGCCAGTAGTATACAGGGGAGCTCAGATACGCAGTATTTT CASSIQGSSDTQYF
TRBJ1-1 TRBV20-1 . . TGCAGGGTGGGGCTGAACACTGAAGCTTTCTTT CRVGLNTEAFF
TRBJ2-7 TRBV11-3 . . TGTGCCAGCAGCTTAGATCACGGAATCGAGCAGTACTTC CASSLDHGIEQYF
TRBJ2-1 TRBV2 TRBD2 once TGTGCCAGCGAGTTTTCCGAGACTAGCGGGGGTGAGCAGTTCTTC CASEFSETSGGEQFF
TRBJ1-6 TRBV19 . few TGTGCCAGTAGTATTCGTCGGATCGGCTCCTATAATTCACCCCTCCACTTT CASSIRRIGSYNSPLHF
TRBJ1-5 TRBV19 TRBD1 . TGTGCCAGTAGTGGCCGGGACAGGGGGCGCAATCAGCCCCAGCATTTT CASSGRDRGRNQPQHF